A selection of T cell receptor beta chains follows, all from one sample in a study of healthy donors' naive CD4 and CD8 T cells. TCRdb reprocessed the reads via MiXCR and lists one record per CDR3 protein. The sample has some 190,000 distinct CDR3 sequences, about 70% seen once. The sample comprised naive CD4+ and CD8+ T cells sorted from blood, pooled from several donors. These receptors were taken from a pool of human donors in good health; the sample pools cells from several healthy donors. Each CDR3 is given with its conserved first and last residue. Each record gives: V gene, J gene, D gene, clone size, CDR3 protein, CDR3 DNA. D genes are given only for firm matches. Size is omitted from some rows. Given values are once, few, many or a class for expanded clones.

TRBV29-1	TRBJ2-3	TRBD2	.	CSVLGTSGVFTDTQYF	TGCAGCGTTCTTGGCACTAGCGGGGTATTCACAGATACGCAGTATTTT
TRBV11-1	TRBJ2-5	TRBD2	.	CASSHSGRAGETQYF	TGTGCCAGCAGCCACTCCGGGAGGGCCGGTGAGACCCAGTACTTC
TRBV19	TRBJ2-7	.	.	CASTGRVDGPYGGYEQYF	TGTGCCAGTACGGGGCGGGTGGACGGACCCTATGGTGGGTACGAGCAGTACTTC
TRBV6-9	TRBJ2-1	.	few	CASPWGASSYNEQFF	TGTGCCAGCCCCTGGGGGGCTAGCTCCTACAATGAGCAGTTCTTC
TRBV4-1	TRBJ1-6	.	once	CASSQLQSGSSYNSPLHF	TGCGCCAGCAGCCAACTTCAATCGGGGAGCTCCTATAATTCACCCCTCCACTTT
TRBV29-1	TRBJ2-7	TRBD2	once	CSGGLAGSYEQYF	TGCAGCGGGGGACTAGCGGGGTCCTACGAGCAGTACTTC
TRBV29-1	TRBJ2-3	TRBD2	.	CSVGPSGISDTQYF	TGCAGCGTTGGCCCTAGCGGGATATCAGATACGCAGTATTTT
TRBV6-5	TRBJ2-7	.	few	CASSSGDTSYEQYF	TGTGCCAGCAGTTCTGGGGACACCAGTTACGAGCAGTACTTC
TRBV24-1	TRBJ2-1	TRBD2	.	CVTRTSSGEPNEQFF	TGTGTCACCCGGACGTCTAGCGGGGAGCCCAATGAGCAGTTCTTC
TRBV6-6	TRBJ1-1	.	few	CASSYERLAFF	TGTGCCAGCAGTTACGAACGCTTGGCTTTCTTT
TRBV19	TRBJ2-1	TRBD2	.	CASWGTSGRSQSVYNEQFF	TGTGCCAGTTGGGGGACTAGCGGGAGATCTCAGTCCGTCTACAATGAGCAGTTCTTC
TRBV29-1	TRBJ1-2	.	.	CSVEAQERYTF	TGCAGCGTTGAAGCCCAGGAACGCTACACCTTC
TRBV29-1	TRBJ1-1	.	few	CSVEVQLNTEAFF	TGCAGCGTTGAGGTACAGCTGAACACTGAAGCTTTCTTT
TRBV15	TRBJ1-5	.	.	CATSGLFNSNQPQHF	TGTGCCACTAGTGGGCTGTTCAATAGCAATCAGCCCCAGCATTTT
TRBV24-1	TRBJ2-3	.	.	CATSPREVGSGDTQYF	TGTGCCACCAGTCCACGAGAAGTTGGAAGCGGAGATACGCAGTATTTT
TRBV5-4	TRBJ2-7	.	.	CASSLGEGNEQYF	TGTGCCAGCAGCTTGGGTGAGGGCAACGAGCAGTACTTC
TRBV19	TRBJ1-1	.	.	CASRTGTKNTEAFF	TGTGCCAGTAGAACCGGGACAAAGAATACTGAAGCTTTCTTT
TRBV12-3/TRBV12-4	TRBJ1-1	.	once	CASSLRDPMNTEAFF	TGTGCCAGCAGCCTCCGGGATCCTATGAACACTGAAGCTTTCTTT
TRBV6-5	TRBJ1-2	.	once	CASRQDRLGRGYTF	TGTGCCAGCAGACAAGACAGGCTGGGACGGGGCTACACCTTC
TRBV12-3/TRBV12-4	TRBJ2-7	.	.	CASRHRVGEQYF	TGTGCCAGCAGACACAGGGTCGGGGAGCAGTACTTC
TRBV30	TRBJ2-3	.	.	CAWSVGGYTDTQYF	TGTGCCTGGAGTGTTGGGGGATACACAGATACGCAGTATTTT
TRBV20-1	TRBJ2-3	TRBD1	.	CSATDRDRYTDTQYF	TGCAGTGCGACCGACCGGGACAGGTACACAGATACGCAGTATTTT
TRBV19	TRBJ1-5	.	.	CASIGLGHINQPQHF	TGTGCCAGTATAGGTTTAGGACATATCAATCAGCCCCAGCATTTT
TRBV19	TRBJ1-6	.	once	CASIGRPNSPLHF	TGTGCCAGTATCGGGCGGCCCAATTCACCCCTCCACTTT
TRBV19	TRBJ2-5	TRBD1	few	CASSTSGTVQETQYF	TGTGCCAGTAGTACCTCCGGGACAGTACAAGAGACCCAGTACTTC
TRBV4-3	TRBJ1-6	.	.	CASSQDMGAIENSPLHF	TGCGCCAGCAGCCAAGATATGGGGGCGATAGAGAATTCACCTCTCCACTTT
TRBV6-6	TRBJ2-7	TRBD1	.	CASKLDRGPSYEQYF	TGTGCCAGCAAACTGGACAGGGGACCCTCCTACGAGCAGTACTTC
TRBV10-3	TRBJ2-7	.	.	CAISESRTAYEQYF	TGTGCCATCAGTGAGTCGAGGACAGCCTACGAGCAGTACTTC
TRBV12-3/TRBV12-4	TRBJ2-7	TRBD1	.	CASSPGTGGAEQYF	TGTGCCAGCAGCCCTGGGACAGGGGGCGCCGAGCAGTACTTC
TRBV6-2/TRBV6-3	TRBJ2-7	.	once	CASSEFGEQYF	TGTGCCAGCAGCGAATTTGGCGAGCAGTACTTC
TRBV11-3	TRBJ1-5	.	.	CASDPSPGNQPQHF	TGTGCCAGTGACCCCTCTCCCGGGAATCAGCCCCAGCATTTT
TRBV29-1	TRBJ2-1	.	.	CSVLRAGSYNEQFF	TGCAGCGTGCTAAGGGCGGGTTCCTACAATGAGCAGTTCTTC
TRBV19	TRBJ1-1	.	.	CASRRGTGYTEAFF	TGTGCCAGTAGGAGGGGGACCGGGTACACTGAAGCTTTCTTT
TRBV6-5	TRBJ1-2	.	.	CASRSAGTRFDGYTF	TGTGCCAGCAGAAGTGCGGGTACTCGTTTTGATGGCTACACCTTC
TRBV30	TRBJ2-7	TRBD1	.	CAWSHGTGVVEQYF	TGTGCCTGGAGTCACGGGACAGGGGTGGTCGAGCAGTACTTC
TRBV6-5	TRBJ2-2	.	.	CASSHYGWRPGELFF	TGTGCCAGCAGCCACTACGGTTGGCGGCCCGGGGAGCTGTTTTTT
TRBV7-8	TRBJ1-6	TRBD1	.	CASSLGQGRNSPLHF	TGTGCCAGCAGCTTAGGACAGGGTCGCAATTCACCCCTCCACTTT
TRBV29-1	TRBJ2-7	TRBD2	.	CSVELAGAYEQYF	TGCAGCGTTGAACTAGCGGGAGCCTACGAGCAGTACTTC
TRBV29-1	TRBJ1-1	.	.	CSVATGPWNTEAFF	TGCAGCGTCGCAACTGGACCTTGGAACACTGAAGCTTTCTTT
TRBV27	TRBJ1-2	.	.	CASRATPSYGYTF	TGTGCCAGCAGGGCGACACCTTCCTATGGCTACACCTTC
TRBV29-1	TRBJ2-1	TRBD2	.	CSVVLGLAGPTGNEQFF	TGCAGCGTTGTGTTGGGACTAGCGGGACCTACGGGAAATGAGCAGTTCTTC
TRBV6-5	TRBJ2-7	.	.	CASSYLGLSSYEQYF	TGTGCCAGCAGTTACTTGGGCCTGAGCTCCTACGAGCAGTACTTC
TRBV6-5	TRBJ1-1	.	.	CASSYREEDTEAFF	TGTGCCAGCAGTTACAGGGAGGAGGACACTGAAGCTTTCTTT
TRBV6-2/TRBV6-3	TRBJ1-1	.	.	CAGSYREDTEAFF	TGTGCCGGCAGTTACAGGGAGGACACTGAAGCTTTCTTT
TRBV27	TRBJ2-1	TRBD2	.	CASSPLAGGQYDEQFF	TGTGCCAGCAGTCCTCTAGCGGGAGGGCAATATGATGAGCAGTTCTTC
TRBV12-3/TRBV12-4	TRBJ1-2	.	.	CASSFAARGGYTF	TGTGCCAGCAGTTTTGCGGCCAGGGGTGGCTACACCTTC
TRBV2	TRBJ2-1	TRBD2	.	CASSEAQRERDEQFF	TGTGCCAGCAGTGAAGCGCAGCGGGAGAGGGATGAGCAGTTCTTC
TRBV18	TRBJ1-1	.	.	CASSPLPQDNTEAFF	TGTGCCAGCTCACCACTACCGCAGGATAACACTGAAGCTTTCTTT
TRBV29-1	TRBJ2-5	.	.	CSVEDLPREGSLETQYF	TGCAGCGTTGAAGATCTTCCCAGGGAAGGGTCGCTAGAGACCCAGTACTTC
TRBV6-5	TRBJ1-3	TRBD1	.	CASSRQGLDTIYF	TGTGCCAGCAGTCGACAGGGCTTGGACACCATATATTTT
TRBV29-1	TRBJ1-1	.	.	CSVGLAGKSEAFF	TGCAGCGTTGGTTTGGCAGGGAAATCTGAAGCTTTCTTT
TRBV29-1	TRBJ1-6	TRBD1	.	CSVVTTGGRSTSSYNSPLHF	TGCAGCGTCGTTACGACAGGGGGCCGCTCCACGAGCTCCTATAATTCACCCCTCCACTTT
TRBV27	TRBJ2-7	TRBD2	.	CASSFTGLAGNYEQYF	TGTGCCAGCAGTTTTACAGGACTAGCGGGAAACTACGAGCAGTACTTC
TRBV10-3	TRBJ1-1	TRBD1	.	CASARDRGPNTEAFF	TGTGCCTCCGCCCGAGACAGGGGGCCGAACACTGAAGCTTTCTTT
TRBV10-3	TRBJ2-1	.	.	CAISETTPYNEQFF	TGTGCCATCAGTGAGACGACACCGTACAATGAGCAGTTCTTC
TRBV29-1	TRBJ1-1	TRBD1	.	CSVEVGTGDTEAFF	TGCAGCGTTGAAGTCGGGACAGGGGACACTGAAGCTTTCTTT
TRBV18	TRBJ2-3	TRBD1	.	CASSQNRDRGRSTDTQYF	TGTGCCAGCTCACAAAACCGGGACAGGGGACGAAGTACAGATACGCAGTATTTT